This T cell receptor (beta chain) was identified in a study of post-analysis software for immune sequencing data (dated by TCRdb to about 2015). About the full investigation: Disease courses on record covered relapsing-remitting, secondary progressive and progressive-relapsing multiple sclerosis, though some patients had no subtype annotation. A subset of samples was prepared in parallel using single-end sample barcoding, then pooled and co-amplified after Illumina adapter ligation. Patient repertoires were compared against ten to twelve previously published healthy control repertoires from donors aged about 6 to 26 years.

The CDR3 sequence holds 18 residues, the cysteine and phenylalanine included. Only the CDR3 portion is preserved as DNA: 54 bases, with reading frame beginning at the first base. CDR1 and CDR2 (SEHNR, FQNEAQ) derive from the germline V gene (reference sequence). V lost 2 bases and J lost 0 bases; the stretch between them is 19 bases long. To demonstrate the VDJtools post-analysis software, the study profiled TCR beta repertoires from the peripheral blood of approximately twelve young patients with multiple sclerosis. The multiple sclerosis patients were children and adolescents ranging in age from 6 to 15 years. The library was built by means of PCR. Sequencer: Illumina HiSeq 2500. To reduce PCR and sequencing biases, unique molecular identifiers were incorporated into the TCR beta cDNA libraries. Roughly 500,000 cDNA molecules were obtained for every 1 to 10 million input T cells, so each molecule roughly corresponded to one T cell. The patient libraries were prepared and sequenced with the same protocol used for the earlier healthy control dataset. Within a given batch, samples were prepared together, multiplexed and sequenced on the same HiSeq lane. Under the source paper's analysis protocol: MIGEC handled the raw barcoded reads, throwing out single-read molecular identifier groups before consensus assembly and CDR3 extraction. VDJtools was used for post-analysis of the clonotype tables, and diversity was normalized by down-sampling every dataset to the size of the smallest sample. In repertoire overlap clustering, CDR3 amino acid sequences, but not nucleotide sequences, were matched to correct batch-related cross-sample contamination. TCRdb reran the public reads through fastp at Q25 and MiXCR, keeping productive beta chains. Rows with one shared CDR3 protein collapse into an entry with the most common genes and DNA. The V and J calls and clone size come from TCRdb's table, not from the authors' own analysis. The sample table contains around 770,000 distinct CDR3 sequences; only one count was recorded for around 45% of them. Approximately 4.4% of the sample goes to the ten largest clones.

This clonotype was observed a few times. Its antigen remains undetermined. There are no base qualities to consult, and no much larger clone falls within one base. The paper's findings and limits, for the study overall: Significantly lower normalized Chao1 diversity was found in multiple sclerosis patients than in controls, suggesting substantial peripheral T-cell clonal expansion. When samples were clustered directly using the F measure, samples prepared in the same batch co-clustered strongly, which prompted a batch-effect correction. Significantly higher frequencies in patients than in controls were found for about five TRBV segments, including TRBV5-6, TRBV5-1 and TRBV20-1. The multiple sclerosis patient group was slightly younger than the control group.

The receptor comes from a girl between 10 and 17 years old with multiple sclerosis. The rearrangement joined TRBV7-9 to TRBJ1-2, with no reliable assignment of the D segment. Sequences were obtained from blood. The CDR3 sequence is CASSLRLRETIANYGYTF. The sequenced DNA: TGTGCCAGCAGCTTAAGGCTCAGAGAAACGATAGCTAACTATGGCTACACCTTC.